This T cell receptor beta chain was identified in a study of blood T cell repertoires in COVID-19. Study background: Samples representing acute and convalescent COVID-19 were sourced from the United States, Italy and Spain.

The table came from immunoSEQ multiplex PCR; TCRdb's copy has only in-frame clones and leaves some out. Of 180,000 or so clones detected, roughly 80% appear once; the ten largest clones hold 11%. Enrollees, roughly 18 to 90 years old, lived in about two dozen US areas. Assignments of participants to cohorts depended upon their own reported clinical history. Losses at the gene ends were 2 bases for V and 12 bases for J; bases not matched to a gene: 3. Germline CDR1 reads SEHNR; CDR2 reads FQNEAQ (reference sequence). The CDR3 runs to 12 residues. The V gene is TRBV7-9, the J gene TRBJ1-4; TRBD1 matches at 7 bases. The specimen was PBMCs or T cells enriched from blood (not recorded which). The origin of this receptor is a man aged 50 to 59 who had recovered from COVID-19. The CDR3 DNA reads as TGTGCCAGCAGCTTAAGACAGGGTCAACTGTTTTTT. Its protein is CASSLRQGQLFF.